These T cell receptor beta chains were read from a single sample in a study of CD8 T cells in ankylosing spondylitis. TCRdb passed the 5' RACE reads through MiXCR, listing each CDR3 protein once. The data show almost 250,000 distinct CDR3 sequences, over 30% seen once. Sequencing was performed on blood, either unsorted or a sorted T cell fraction (not recorded which). These receptors were obtained from a male donor with ankylosing spondylitis or in good health (not recorded which). Both conserved end residues are part of each CDR3. D genes are given only for firm matches. Rows give clone size only sometimes, using once, few, many, or a class for an expanded clone.

clone_size,j_call,d_call,v_call,cdr3_nt,cdr3_aa
NA,TRBJ2-7,TRBD1,TRBV5-1,TGCGCCAGCAGCTCCGGACAGGGCCGACTCTACGAGCAGTACTTC,CASSSGQGRLYEQYF
few,TRBJ1-5,NA,TRBV6-1,TGTGCCAGCAGTCCAAGCCGAAATCAGCCCCAGCATTTT,CASSPSRNQPQHF
NA,TRBJ2-2,TRBD1,TRBV6-1,TGTGCCAGCAGCCGCGGACAGGGTCTGGTCGGGGAGCTGTTTTTT,CASSRGQGLVGELFF
NA,TRBJ2-7,NA,TRBV20-1,TGCAGTGCTAGAGATGGTTCCGGAGAGAGATCCTACTACGAGCAGTACTTC,CSARDGSGERSYYEQYF
NA,TRBJ2-5,NA,TRBV7-2,TGTGCCAGCAGCTTAGGTGCTAGCCAGACCCAGTACTTC,CASSLGASQTQYF
few,TRBJ2-1,NA,TRBV12-3/TRBV12-4,TGTGCCAGCAGTTTAAACCCAGACCCTTACAATGAGCAGTTCTTC,CASSLNPDPYNEQFF
few,TRBJ2-7,NA,TRBV15,TGTGCCACCAGCACCCTGTCTGGGGAGCAGTACTTC,CATSTLSGEQYF
few,TRBJ2-7,TRBD1,TRBV12-3/TRBV12-4,TGTGCCAGCAGTTCGGACAGGGAAGCCTACGAGCAGTACTTC,CASSSDREAYEQYF
NA,TRBJ2-7,NA,TRBV12-3/TRBV12-4,TGTGCCAGCAGTGCGGCAGAGGGCTACGAGCAGTACTTC,CASSAAEGYEQYF
NA,TRBJ2-1,NA,TRBV12-3/TRBV12-4,TGTGCCACCGCCGCGCAGTCTTACAATGAGCAGTTCTTC,CATAAQSYNEQFF
NA,TRBJ1-2,NA,TRBV12-3/TRBV12-4,TGTGCCAGCAGTTTCGACCGGGTGCACGGCTACACCTTC,CASSFDRVHGYTF
many,TRBJ1-5,NA,TRBV5-6,TGTGCCAGCAGCTTCAGCCGGACAACGGGACCCCAGCATTTT,CASSFSRTTGPQHF